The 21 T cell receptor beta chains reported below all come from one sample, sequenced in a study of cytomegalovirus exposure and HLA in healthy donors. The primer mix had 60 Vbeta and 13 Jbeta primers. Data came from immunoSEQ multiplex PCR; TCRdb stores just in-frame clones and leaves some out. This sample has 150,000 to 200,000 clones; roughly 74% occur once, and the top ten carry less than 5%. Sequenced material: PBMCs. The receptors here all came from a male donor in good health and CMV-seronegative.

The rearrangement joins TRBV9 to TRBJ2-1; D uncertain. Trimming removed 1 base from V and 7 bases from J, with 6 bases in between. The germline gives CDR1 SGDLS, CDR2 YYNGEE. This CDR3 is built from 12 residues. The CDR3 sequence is CASSVRVNEQFF. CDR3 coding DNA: TGTGCCAGCAGCGTACGAGTTAATGAGCAGTTCTTC.

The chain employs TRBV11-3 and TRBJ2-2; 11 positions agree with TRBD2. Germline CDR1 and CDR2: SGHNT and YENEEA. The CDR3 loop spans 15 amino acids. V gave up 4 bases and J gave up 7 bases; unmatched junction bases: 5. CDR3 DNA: TGTGCCAGCAGCTCCGTAGCGGGAGGGGTCGGGGAGCTGTTTTTT. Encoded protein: CASSSVAGGVGELFF.

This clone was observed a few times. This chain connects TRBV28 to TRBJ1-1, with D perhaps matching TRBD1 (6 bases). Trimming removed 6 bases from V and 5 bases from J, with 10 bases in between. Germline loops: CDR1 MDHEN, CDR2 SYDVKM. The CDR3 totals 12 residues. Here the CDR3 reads CASRRGGTEAFF. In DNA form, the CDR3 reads TGTGCCAGCAGGAGGGGGGGAACTGAAGCTTTCTTT.

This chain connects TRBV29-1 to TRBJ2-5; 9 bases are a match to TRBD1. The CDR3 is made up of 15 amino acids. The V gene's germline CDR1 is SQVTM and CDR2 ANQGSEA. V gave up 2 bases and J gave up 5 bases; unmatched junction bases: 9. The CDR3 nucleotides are TGCAGCGTTGAATACCGGGACAGGGTACAGGAGACCCAGTACTTC. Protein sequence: CSVEYRDRVQETQYF.

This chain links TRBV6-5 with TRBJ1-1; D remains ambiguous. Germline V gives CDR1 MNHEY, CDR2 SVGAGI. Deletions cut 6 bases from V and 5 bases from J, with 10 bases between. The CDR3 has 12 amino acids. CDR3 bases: TGTGCCAGCAGGAGCGACGTTACTGAAGCTTTCTTT. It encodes CASRSDVTEAFF.

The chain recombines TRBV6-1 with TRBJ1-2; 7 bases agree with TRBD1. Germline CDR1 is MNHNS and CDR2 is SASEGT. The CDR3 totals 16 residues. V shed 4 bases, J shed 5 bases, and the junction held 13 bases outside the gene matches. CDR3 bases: TGTGCCAGCAGTGCCGGACAGGCCATATCCCCGTATGGCTACACCTTC. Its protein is CASSAGQAISPYGYTF.

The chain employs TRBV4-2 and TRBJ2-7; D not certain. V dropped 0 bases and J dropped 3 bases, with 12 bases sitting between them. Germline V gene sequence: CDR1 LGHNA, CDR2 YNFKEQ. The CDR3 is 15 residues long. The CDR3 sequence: CASSQEVKQSYEQYF. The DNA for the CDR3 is TGTGCCAGCAGCCAAGAGGTGAAACAGAGCTACGAGCAGTACTTC.

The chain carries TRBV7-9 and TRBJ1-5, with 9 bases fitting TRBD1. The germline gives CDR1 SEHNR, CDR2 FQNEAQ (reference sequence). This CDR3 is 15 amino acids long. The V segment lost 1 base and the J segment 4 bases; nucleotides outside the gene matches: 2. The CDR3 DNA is TGTGCCAGCAGCTTAGACAGGGGGCGAAATCAGCCCCAGCATTTT. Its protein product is CASSLDRGRNQPQHF. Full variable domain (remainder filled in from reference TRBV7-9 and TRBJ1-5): DTGVSQNPRHKITKRGQNVTFRCDPISEHNRLYWYRQTLGQGPEFLTYFQNEAQLEKSRLLSDRFSAERPKGSFSTLEIQRTEQGDSAMYLCASSLDRGRNQPQHFGDGTRLSIL.

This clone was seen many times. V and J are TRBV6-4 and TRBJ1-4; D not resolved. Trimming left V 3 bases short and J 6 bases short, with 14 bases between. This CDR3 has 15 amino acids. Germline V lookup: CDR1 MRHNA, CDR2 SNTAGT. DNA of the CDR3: TGTGCCAGCAGTGAGACCCAAGGAGCTGATGAAAAACTGTTTTTT. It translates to CASSETQGADEKLFF.

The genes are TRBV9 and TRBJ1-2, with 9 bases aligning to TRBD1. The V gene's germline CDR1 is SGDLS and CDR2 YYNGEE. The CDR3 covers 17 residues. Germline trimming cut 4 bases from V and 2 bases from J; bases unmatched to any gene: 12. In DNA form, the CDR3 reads TGTGCCAGCAGCCCCCGACCGGGACAGGGTTACAACTATGGCTACACCTTC. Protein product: CASSPRPGQGYNYGYTF. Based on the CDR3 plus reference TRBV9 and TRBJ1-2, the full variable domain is DSGVTQTPKHLITATGQRVTLRCSPRSGDLSVYWYQQSLDQGLQFLIQYYNGEERAKGNILERFSAQQFPDLHSELNLSSLELGDSALYFCASSPRPGQGYNYGYTFGSGTRLTVV.

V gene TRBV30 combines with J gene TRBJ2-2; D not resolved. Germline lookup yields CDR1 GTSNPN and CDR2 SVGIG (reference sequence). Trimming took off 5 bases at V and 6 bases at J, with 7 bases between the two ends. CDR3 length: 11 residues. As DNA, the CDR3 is TGTGCCTGGGACATTTCCGGGGAGCTGTTTTTT. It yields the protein CAWDISGELFF. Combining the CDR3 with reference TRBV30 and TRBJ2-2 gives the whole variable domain SQTIHQWPATLVQPVGSPLSLECTVEGTSNPNLYWYRQAAGRGLQLLFYSVGIGQISSEVPQNLSASRPQDRQFILSSKKLLLSDSGFYLCAWDISGELFFGEGSRLTVL.

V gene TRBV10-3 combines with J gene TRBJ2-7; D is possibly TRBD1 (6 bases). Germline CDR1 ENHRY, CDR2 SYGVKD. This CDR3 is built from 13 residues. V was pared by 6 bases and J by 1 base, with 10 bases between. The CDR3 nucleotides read TGTGCCATCAGCCAGGGGTCTTCCTACGAGCAGTACTTC. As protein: CAISQGSSYEQYF.

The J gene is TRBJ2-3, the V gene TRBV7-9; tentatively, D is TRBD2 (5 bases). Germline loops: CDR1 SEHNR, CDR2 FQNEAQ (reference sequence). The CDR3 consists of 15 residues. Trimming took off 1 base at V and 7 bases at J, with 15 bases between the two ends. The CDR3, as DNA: TGTGCCAGCAGCTTAGGAGGTGGAGAGGGAAATACGCAGTATTTT. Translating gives CASSLGGGEGNTQYF.

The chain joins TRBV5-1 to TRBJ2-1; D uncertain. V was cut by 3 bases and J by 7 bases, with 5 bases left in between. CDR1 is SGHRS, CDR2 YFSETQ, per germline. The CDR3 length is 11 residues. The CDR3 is CASSYSNEQFF. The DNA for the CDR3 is TGCGCCAGCAGCTACTCTAATGAGCAGTTCTTC.

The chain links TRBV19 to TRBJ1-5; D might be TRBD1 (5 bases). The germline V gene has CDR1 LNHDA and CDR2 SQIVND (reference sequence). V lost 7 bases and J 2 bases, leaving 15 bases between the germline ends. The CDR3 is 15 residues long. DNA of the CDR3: TGTGCCAGTACCACATATGGGGGGGGCAATCAGCCCCAGCATTTT. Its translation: CASTTYGGGNQPQHF. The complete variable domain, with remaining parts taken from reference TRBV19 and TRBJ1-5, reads DGGITQSPKYLFRKEGQNVTLSCEQNLNHDAMYWYRQDPGQGLRLIYYSQIVNDFQKGDIAEGYSVSREKKESFPLTVTSAQKNPTAFYLCASTTYGGGNQPQHFGDGTRLSIL.

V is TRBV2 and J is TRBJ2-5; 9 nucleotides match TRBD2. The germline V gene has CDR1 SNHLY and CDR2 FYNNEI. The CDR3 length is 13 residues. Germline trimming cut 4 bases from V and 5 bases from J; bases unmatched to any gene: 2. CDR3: CASSVRGGETQYF. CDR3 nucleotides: TGTGCCAGCAGTGTGCGGGGGGGCGAGACCCAGTACTTC.

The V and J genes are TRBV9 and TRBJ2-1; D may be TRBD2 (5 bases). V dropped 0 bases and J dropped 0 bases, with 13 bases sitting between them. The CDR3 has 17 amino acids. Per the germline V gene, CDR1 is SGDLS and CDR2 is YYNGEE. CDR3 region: CASSVAVGGGSYNEQFF. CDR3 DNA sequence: TGTGCCAGCAGCGTAGCTGTTGGCGGAGGCTCCTACAATGAGCAGTTCTTC.

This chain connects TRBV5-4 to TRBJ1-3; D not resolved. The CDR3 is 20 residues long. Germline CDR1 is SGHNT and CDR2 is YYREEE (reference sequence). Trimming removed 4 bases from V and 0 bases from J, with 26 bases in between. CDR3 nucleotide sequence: TGTGCCAGCAGCGACCGCCTGGACTGGGGAGCATCGAGCTCTGGAAACACCATATATTTT. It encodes CASSDRLDWGASSSGNTIYF.

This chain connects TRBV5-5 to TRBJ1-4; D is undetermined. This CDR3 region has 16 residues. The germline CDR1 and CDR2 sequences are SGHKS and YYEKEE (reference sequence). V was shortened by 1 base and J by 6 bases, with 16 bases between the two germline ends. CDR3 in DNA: TGTGCCAGCAGCTTGAGTAGGAGGGTTCAGGATGAAAAACTGTTTTTT. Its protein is CASSLSRRVQDEKLFF.

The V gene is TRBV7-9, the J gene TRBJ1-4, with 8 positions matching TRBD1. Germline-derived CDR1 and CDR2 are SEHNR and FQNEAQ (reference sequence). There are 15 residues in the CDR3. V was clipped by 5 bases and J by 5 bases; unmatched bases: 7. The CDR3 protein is CASSPRTGKNEKLFF. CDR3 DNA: TGTGCCAGCAGCCCACGGACAGGGAAGAATGAAAAACTGTTTTTT.

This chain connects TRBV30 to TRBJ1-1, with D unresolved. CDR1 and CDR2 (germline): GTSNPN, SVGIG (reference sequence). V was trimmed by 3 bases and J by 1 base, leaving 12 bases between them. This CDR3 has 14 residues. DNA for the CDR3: TGTGCCTGGAGCCGGCAGTCGGGGAACACTGAAGCTTTCTTT. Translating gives CAWSRQSGNTEAFF. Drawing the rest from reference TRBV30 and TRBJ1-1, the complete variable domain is SQTIHQWPATLVQPVGSPLSLECTVEGTSNPNLYWYRQAAGRGLQLLFYSVGIGQISSEVPQNLSASRPQDRQFILSSKKLLLSDSGFYLCAWSRQSGNTEAFFGQGTRLTVV.